Only one count was recorded for the clone carrying this TCR beta chain. No antigen is known for it. TCRdb's copy holds only in-frame clones and misses some; the assay was immunoSEQ multiplex PCR. The sample records 70,000 to 95,000 clones, roughly nine tenths being singletons. The trim removed 2 bases at V and 0 bases at J, leaving 14 bases unmatched. Germline V gene lookup returns CDR1 SEHNR and CDR2 FQNEAQ (reference sequence). The CDR3 is 19 residues long. This entry belongs to a study of T cell responses to AZD1222 COVID-19 vaccine. General study points: CD4 TCRs associated with vaccination spanned spike, dominating at 160-218 and 743-854. Spike-specific TCR breadth and depth went up after people got two AZD1222 doses.

The material sequenced was peripheral blood, taken 28 days after the second AZD1222 dose. The genes are TRBV7-9 and TRBJ2-3, with TRBD2 identical over 7 bases. The origin of this receptor is an adult who received the AZD1222 COVID-19 vaccine. This chain's CDR3 is CASSLPLGSGLSSTDTQYF. The DNA for the CDR3 is TGTGCCAGCAGCTTACCGTTGGGTAGCGGGCTGTCTAGCACAGATACGCAGTATTTT.